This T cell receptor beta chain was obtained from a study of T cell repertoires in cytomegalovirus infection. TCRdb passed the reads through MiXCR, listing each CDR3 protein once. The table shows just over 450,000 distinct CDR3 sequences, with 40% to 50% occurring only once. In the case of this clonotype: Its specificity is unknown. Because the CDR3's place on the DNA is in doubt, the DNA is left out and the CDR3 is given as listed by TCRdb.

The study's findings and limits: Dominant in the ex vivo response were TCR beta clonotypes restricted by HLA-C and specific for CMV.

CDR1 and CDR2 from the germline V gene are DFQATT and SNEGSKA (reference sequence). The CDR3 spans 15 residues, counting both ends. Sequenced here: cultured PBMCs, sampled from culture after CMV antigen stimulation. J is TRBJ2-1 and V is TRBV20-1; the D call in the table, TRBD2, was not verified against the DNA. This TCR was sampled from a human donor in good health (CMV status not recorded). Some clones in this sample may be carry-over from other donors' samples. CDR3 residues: CSAREFAGGTSLPFF.